The rows below give T cell receptor beta chains drawn from one sample of a study of blood T cell repertoires in COVID-19. This table comes from immunoSEQ multiplex PCR, and its TCRdb copy is limited to in-frame clones, with some not included. The sample lists about 230,000 clones, roughly 85% seen once, with roughly 5% in the top ten. Specimen: peripheral blood. The source of these receptors is a man aged 50-59 years with COVID-19, enrolled during active disease. CDR3s include the opening cysteine and the closing phenylalanine or tryptophan. D genes are given only for firm matches. Some rows mark clone size as missing; the rest say once, few, many or name a class of expanded clone.

j_call: TRBJ2-7; clone_size: few; v_call: TRBV12-3/TRBV12-4; d_call: TRBD1; cdr3_aa: CASSPGQYEQYF; cdr3_nt: TGTGCCAGCAGTCCGGGACAGTACGAGCAGTACTTC
j_call: TRBJ1-1; clone_size: -; v_call: TRBV3-1/TRBV3-2; d_call: TRBD1; cdr3_aa: CASSQVGQAPTEAFF; cdr3_nt: TGTGCCAGCAGCCAAGTAGGACAGGCGCCAACTGAAGCTTTCTTT
j_call: TRBJ1-1; clone_size: -; v_call: TRBV5-1; d_call: -; cdr3_aa: CASSLGSGVSEAFF; cdr3_nt: TGCGCCAGCAGCTTGGGGTCGGGGGTCTCTGAAGCTTTCTTT
j_call: TRBJ2-5; clone_size: -; v_call: TRBV2; d_call: -; cdr3_aa: CASSEALLVGETQYF; cdr3_nt: TGTGCCAGCAGTGAAGCGCTGCTAGTGGGAGAGACCCAGTACTTC
j_call: TRBJ1-1; clone_size: few; v_call: TRBV19; d_call: TRBD1; cdr3_aa: CASSTVTGVYTEAFF; cdr3_nt: TGTGCCAGTAGTACGGTGACAGGGGTTTACACTGAAGCTTTCTTT
j_call: TRBJ2-3; clone_size: -; v_call: TRBV7-9; d_call: TRBD2; cdr3_aa: CASSLGTSGGAPFTDTQYF; cdr3_nt: TGTGCCAGCAGTCTTGGGACTAGCGGGGGGGCCCCCTTCACAGATACGCAGTATTTT
j_call: TRBJ2-7; clone_size: few; v_call: TRBV5-8; d_call: TRBD1; cdr3_aa: CASNLGQGAHEQYF; cdr3_nt: TGTGCCAGCAACTTAGGACAGGGGGCCCACGAGCAGTACTTC
j_call: TRBJ2-2; clone_size: -; v_call: TRBV27; d_call: -; cdr3_aa: CASSFIAYTGELFF; cdr3_nt: TGTGCCAGCAGTTTTATAGCGTACACCGGGGAGCTGTTTTTT
j_call: TRBJ2-1; clone_size: -; v_call: TRBV4-3; d_call: TRBD2; cdr3_aa: CASSQELSGGAWYEQFF; cdr3_nt: TGCGCCAGCAGCCAAGAATTAAGCGGGGGGGCCTGGTATGAGCAGTTCTTC
j_call: TRBJ2-7; clone_size: -; v_call: TRBV27; d_call: TRBD1; cdr3_aa: CASSPPGQPVEQYF; cdr3_nt: TGTGCCAGCAGCCCCCCGGGACAGCCGGTGGAGCAGTACTTC
j_call: TRBJ2-1; clone_size: -; v_call: TRBV2; d_call: TRBD2; cdr3_aa: CASSKFSGLAGYNEQFF; cdr3_nt: TGTGCCAGCAGTAAATTTAGCGGGCTAGCGGGCTACAATGAGCAGTTCTTC
j_call: TRBJ2-5; clone_size: -; v_call: TRBV29-1; d_call: TRBD2; cdr3_aa: CSVGPGLAGGETQYF; cdr3_nt: TGCAGCGTGGGTCCGGGACTAGCGGGGGGGGAGACCCAGTACTTC
j_call: TRBJ2-2; clone_size: once; v_call: TRBV10-3; d_call: -; cdr3_aa: CAISVRTASAGELFF; cdr3_nt: TGTGCCATCAGTGTTAGGACGGCTAGCGCCGGGGAGCTGTTTTTT
j_call: TRBJ2-1; clone_size: few; v_call: TRBV7-3; d_call: -; cdr3_aa: CASSAAGVSYNEQFF; cdr3_nt: TGTGCCAGCAGCGCCGCCGGAGTCTCCTACAATGAGCAGTTCTTC
j_call: TRBJ2-1; clone_size: -; v_call: TRBV27; d_call: TRBD2; cdr3_aa: CASSLSYSSGAYNEQFF; cdr3_nt: TGTGCCAGCAGTTTATCGTATAGTAGCGGGGCCTACAATGAGCAGTTCTTC
j_call: TRBJ2-1; clone_size: once; v_call: TRBV5-1; d_call: -; cdr3_aa: CASRTTTYNEQFF; cdr3_nt: TGCGCCAGCAGGACTACCACCTACAATGAGCAGTTCTTC
j_call: TRBJ1-2; clone_size: -; v_call: TRBV11-2; d_call: TRBD1; cdr3_aa: CASRRGGRDYGYTF; cdr3_nt: TGTGCCAGCAGAAGAGGGGGCCGCGACTATGGCTACACCTTC
j_call: TRBJ2-3; clone_size: -; v_call: TRBV7-7; d_call: TRBD1; cdr3_aa: CASSRQGVSDTQYF; cdr3_nt: TGTGCTAGCAGCAGACAGGGGGTGTCAGATACGCAGTATTTT
j_call: TRBJ2-3; clone_size: -; v_call: TRBV5-1; d_call: TRBD2; cdr3_aa: CASSLGLAGADTQYF; cdr3_nt: TGCGCCAGCAGCTTGGGACTAGCGGGGGCAGATACGCAGTATTTT
j_call: TRBJ2-2; clone_size: -; v_call: TRBV28; d_call: -; cdr3_aa: CASAGGGGASTNTGELFF; cdr3_nt: TGTGCCAGCGCCGGAGGGGGCGGGGCCTCTACGAACACCGGGGAGCTGTTTTTT
j_call: TRBJ2-6; clone_size: -; v_call: TRBV2; d_call: TRBD1; cdr3_aa: CASSRQGAGGANVLTF; cdr3_nt: TGTGCCAGCAGTCGTCAGGGGGCGGGAGGGGCCAACGTCCTGACTTTC
j_call: TRBJ2-7; clone_size: -; v_call: TRBV28; d_call: TRBD1; cdr3_aa: CASSQGQVSYEQYF; cdr3_nt: TGTGCCAGCAGTCAGGGACAGGTGTCCTACGAGCAGTACTTC
j_call: TRBJ2-1; clone_size: -; v_call: TRBV5-1; d_call: TRBD2; cdr3_aa: CASSFREIAGYNEQFF; cdr3_nt: TGCGCCAGCAGCTTCAGGGAAATAGCGGGGTATAATGAGCAGTTCTTC
j_call: TRBJ2-7; clone_size: -; v_call: TRBV12-3/TRBV12-4; d_call: -; cdr3_aa: CASSDPPAYEQYF; cdr3_nt: TGTGCCAGCAGTGATCCCCCGGCCTACGAGCAGTACTTC
j_call: TRBJ2-6; clone_size: -; v_call: TRBV5-1; d_call: -; cdr3_aa: CASSFMAGKGSGANVLTF; cdr3_nt: TGCGCCAGCAGCTTCATGGCAGGGAAGGGGTCTGGGGCCAACGTCCTGACTTTC
j_call: TRBJ1-5; clone_size: -; v_call: TRBV11-2; d_call: TRBD1; cdr3_aa: CASSLVRGQPQHF; cdr3_nt: TGTGCCAGCAGCTTAGTCAGGGGGCAGCCCCAGCATTTT
j_call: TRBJ2-1; clone_size: -; v_call: TRBV27; d_call: TRBD2; cdr3_aa: CASRLGTSGYNEQFF; cdr3_nt: TGTGCCAGCAGACTAGGGACTAGCGGATACAATGAGCAGTTCTTC
j_call: TRBJ2-5; clone_size: -; v_call: TRBV25-1; d_call: -; cdr3_aa: CALLAAVCETQYF; cdr3_nt: TGTGCCCTCTTGGCGGCCGTTTGCGAGACCCAGTACTTC
j_call: TRBJ1-2; clone_size: -; v_call: TRBV19; d_call: TRBD1; cdr3_aa: CASSIPRQGAWYGYTF; cdr3_nt: TGTGCCAGTAGTATCCCTAGACAGGGGGCCTGGTATGGCTACACCTTC
j_call: TRBJ1-2; clone_size: -; v_call: TRBV5-1; d_call: -; cdr3_aa: CASSLGPTGGNYGYTF; cdr3_nt: TGCGCCAGCAGCTTGGGTCCGACAGGCGGTAACTATGGCTACACCTTC
j_call: TRBJ2-5; clone_size: -; v_call: TRBV11-2; d_call: TRBD1; cdr3_aa: CASSLVYRGPGSSRETQYF; cdr3_nt: TGTGCCAGCAGCTTAGTGTACAGGGGGCCTGGGTCGTCCAGAGAGACCCAGTACTTC
j_call: TRBJ2-5; clone_size: few; v_call: TRBV3-1/TRBV3-2; d_call: -; cdr3_aa: CASSQDRRDKETQYF; cdr3_nt: TGTGCCAGCAGCCAAGATCGACGGGATAAGGAGACCCAGTACTTC
j_call: TRBJ1-2; clone_size: -; v_call: TRBV10-2; d_call: TRBD1; cdr3_aa: CASSRTGTGEGYTF; cdr3_nt: TGCGCCAGCAGTAGAACTGGGACAGGTGAAGGCTACACCTTC
j_call: TRBJ1-1; clone_size: -; v_call: TRBV10-1; d_call: TRBD1; cdr3_aa: CASRRQGMNTEAFF; cdr3_nt: TGCGCCAGCAGGAGACAGGGAATGAACACTGAAGCTTTCTTT
j_call: TRBJ2-2; clone_size: -; v_call: TRBV15; d_call: TRBD2; cdr3_aa: CATSRDLLAANTGELFF; cdr3_nt: TGTGCCACCAGCAGAGACCTGCTAGCGGCGAACACCGGGGAGCTGTTTTTT